The clone carrying this T cell receptor (beta chain) was seen repeatedly, ten times or more. Its antigen is unidentified. Unique molecular identifiers were used in preparing the TCRbeta library. TCRdb passed the PCR reads through MiXCR, listing each CDR3 protein once. The data show hundreds of thousands of distinct CDR3 sequences, with around 15% seen just once and around 4.5% held by the top ten. The CDR3 covers 12 residues. Germline CDR1 DFQATT, CDR2 SNEGSKA (reference sequence). The V end was cut by 2 bases, the J end by 8 bases, with 12 bases between. The data were obtained in a study of T-cell reconstitution after alpha-beta-depleted transplantation in children. Overall study findings and caveats: From surviving recipient T cells and thymic progenitors came the high day-60 TCRbeta diversity observed in some patients. Newly produced T cells mostly provided counts and TCRbeta diversity after one year, as hyperexpanded clones declined. The study reportedly traced alpha-beta T cells about two months after transplant to several hundred expanded graft clones.

This chain joins TRBV20-1 and TRBJ1-2; possible D gene TRBD1, 6 bases. The clonotype was recovered from a male patient younger than 18 who had a stem cell transplant for acute lymphoblastic leukemia, so the T cells may come from the graft donor. The starting material was PBMCs, mostly from graft donor cells, obtained 360 days after TCRalphabeta/CD19-depleted stem cell transplant. DNA of the CDR3: TGCAGTGCTAGACCCAGGGGATTAGGCTACACCTTC. Translating gives CSARPRGLGYTF.